The present entry profiles one T cell receptor (beta chain) with its context. The sample comes from a study of OX40 agonist ivuxolimab in advanced cancers. Sequencing used immunoSEQ multiplex PCR; TCRdb keeps in-frame clones, though not all of them. Of about 110,000 clones listed, 80% to 95% are singletons. Germline V gene sequence: CDR1 LNHNV, CDR2 YYDKDF (reference sequence). This CDR3 spans 17 amino acids. The sequence was obtained from an adult with an advanced solid tumor such as melanoma, head and neck, liver or kidney cancer. The chain is built from TRBV15 and TRBJ2-5, with D tentatively TRBD2 (6 bases). The DNA end is more similar to TRBJ2-7, so the J call may be wrong. The source was CD4+ or CD8+ T cells sorted from blood, collected in a trial of the OX40 agonist ivuxolimab. The CDR3 nucleotides are TGTGCCACCAGCAGGATGCACGGGAGTGAGGTAATCTACGAGCAGTACTTC. This translates into CATSRMHGSEVIYEQYF.